These T cell receptor beta chains were read from a single sample in a study of T-cell reconstitution after alpha-beta-depleted transplantation in children. A single record per CDR3 protein comes from TCRdb applying MiXCR to the PCR reads. The sample carries about 610,000 distinct CDR3 sequences, more than 20% recorded once. Here the sequenced sample was PBMCs, taken before TCRalphabeta/CD19-depleted stem cell transplant. These receptors all stem from a boy under two years old with Wiskott-Aldrich syndrome, due to receive a stem cell transplant. Both conserved end residues are part of each CDR3. The D gene is left open where the match is weak. Clone size appears in some rows only: once, few, many, or a class for an expanded clone.

NA,TRBJ2-5,TRBV7-2,NA,TGTGCCAGCAGCCTCAACCAGGGGGGGGAGACCCAGTACTTC,CASSLNQGGETQYF
NA,TRBJ2-1,TRBV7-2,NA,TGTGCCAGCAGTCAGACTGCCAATGAGCAGTTCTTC,CASSQTANEQFF
TRBD1,TRBJ1-1,TRBV5-1,NA,TGCGCCAGCAGCTTTCAGGGGGCTGAAGCTTTCTTT,CASSFQGAEAFF
NA,TRBJ2-3,TRBV12-3/TRBV12-4,few,TGTGCCAGCAGTCAAGTTTCCGTTACGCAGTATTTT,CASSQVSVTQYF
TRBD1,TRBJ2-6,TRBV5-1,NA,TGCGCCAGCAGCTATCCGGGACAGGGGGCCAACGTCCTGACTTTC,CASSYPGQGANVLTF
NA,TRBJ1-2,TRBV12-3/TRBV12-4,NA,TGTGCCAGCAGTTTATCCCCGACAGGCAGATATGGCTACACCTTC,CASSLSPTGRYGYTF
TRBD1,TRBJ2-5,TRBV12-3/TRBV12-4,few,TGTGCCAGCACAGGACAGGGGGAAGAGACCCAGTACTTC,CASTGQGEETQYF
NA,TRBJ1-2,TRBV10-3,NA,TGTGCCATCTCAGGTGTTTATGGCTACACCTTC,CAISGVYGYTF
NA,TRBJ2-1,TRBV9,once,TGTGCCAGCCGCGCCCCCCCAAATGAGCAGTTCTTC,CASRAPPNEQFF
NA,TRBJ1-1,TRBV5-1,NA,TGCGCCAGCAGCTTGGCCGGCCCCACGAGATACACTGAAGCTTTCTTT,CASSLAGPTRYTEAFF
NA,TRBJ2-7,TRBV27,few,TGTGCCAGCAGTCCCCATCAGGGAATCCCCTACGAGCAGTACTTC,CASSPHQGIPYEQYF
NA,TRBJ1-1,TRBV27,NA,TGTGCCAGCAGTTTATCGATAGAAAGGGCAGGAGGGACTGAAGCTTTCTTT,CASSLSIERAGGTEAFF
TRBD2,TRBJ2-1,TRBV20-1,NA,TGCAGTGCGTACGGACTAGCGGGGTACAATGAGCAGTTCTTC,CSAYGLAGYNEQFF
NA,TRBJ2-4,TRBV5-1,NA,TGCGCCAGCAGCTTGGCGGCCGTGGCAAACATTCAGTACTTC,CASSLAAVANIQYF
NA,TRBJ2-1,TRBV7-8,NA,TGTGCCAGCAGCTTACTGGGAGCAGTGAATGAGCAGTTCTTC,CASSLLGAVNEQFF
NA,TRBJ1-1,TRBV5-1,NA,TGCGCCAGCAGCTTTGAAGGGGTTGGGAACACTGAAGCTTTCTTT,CASSFEGVGNTEAFF
NA,TRBJ2-3,TRBV10-3,few,TGTGCCATCAGTGAGTCGGGTCCCAACCCAGATACGCAGTATTTT,CAISESGPNPDTQYF
NA,TRBJ2-1,TRBV7-9,NA,TGTGCCAGCAGGGTCGGGTCCTACAATGAGCAGTTCTTC,CASRVGSYNEQFF
TRBD2,TRBJ2-1,TRBV5-1,NA,TGCGCCAGCAGCTTGGGGGCTAGCGGGAGCAACAATGAGCAGTTCTTC,CASSLGASGSNNEQFF
NA,TRBJ2-2,TRBV29-1,NA,TGCAGCGCCGCAAAGACAGTAAACACCGGGGAGCTGTTTTTT,CSAAKTVNTGELFF
TRBD1,TRBJ1-4,TRBV7-8,NA,TGTGCCAGCAGCTCTCGACAGGGGGCTAATGAAAAACTGTTTTTT,CASSSRQGANEKLFF
NA,TRBJ2-1,TRBV29-1,NA,TGCAGCGTTGAGGGATTGGTTGAGCAGTTCTTC,CSVEGLVEQFF
TRBD2,TRBJ2-4,TRBV12-3/TRBV12-4,few,TGTGCCAGCAGTTCGAGCGGGAGAAACATTCAGTACTTC,CASSSSGRNIQYF
TRBD1,TRBJ1-2,TRBV7-2,NA,TGTGCCAGCAGCTTAGGTCAGGGGGCGCCCTATGGCTACACCTTC,CASSLGQGAPYGYTF
NA,TRBJ2-1,TRBV5-1,NA,TGCGCCAGCAGCTTGGCCTTACTTCCGGTCGTATACAATGAGCAGTTCTTC,CASSLALLPVVYNEQFF
NA,TRBJ2-1,TRBV30,NA,TGTGCCTGGAAAGAGCGGCAGGGGTTCAATGAGCAGTTCTTC,CAWKERQGFNEQFF
TRBD1,TRBJ2-7,TRBV20-1,few,TGCAGTGCGATCCGACAGGGCCTCTCCTACGAGCAGTACTTC,CSAIRQGLSYEQYF
TRBD1,TRBJ2-1,TRBV24-1,few,TGTGCCACCAGTGACACCAGACAGGGGGGCTACAATGAGCAGTTCTTC,CATSDTRQGGYNEQFF
NA,TRBJ2-1,TRBV4-2,few,TGTGCCAGCAGCTCCCAGCGGCTAAGCTCCTACAATGAGCAGTTCTTC,CASSSQRLSSYNEQFF
NA,TRBJ1-1,TRBV5-1,few,TGCGCCAGCAGCTTGGGTCAGGGGATAATGAACACTGAAGCTTTCTTT,CASSLGQGIMNTEAFF
TRBD2,TRBJ2-1,TRBV24-1,few,TGTGCCACCAGTGATCGAAGCGGGGCTTCCTACAATGAGCAGTTCTTC,CATSDRSGASYNEQFF
NA,TRBJ1-6,TRBV12-3/TRBV12-4,NA,TGTGCCAGCAGTGCTAAAGGCAATTCACCCCTCCACTTT,CASSAKGNSPLHF
NA,TRBJ1-2,TRBV5-6,few,TGTGCCAGCAGCTTGGACAGCTTCTATGGCTACACCTTC,CASSLDSFYGYTF
NA,TRBJ2-7,TRBV5-1,NA,TGCGCCAGCAGCTTGTTTACAGGAAGGAGCAACGAGCAGTACTTC,CASSLFTGRSNEQYF
TRBD1,TRBJ2-7,TRBV7-8,NA,TGTGCCAGCAGCTCCGGACAGGGAGTTGGCGAGCAGTACTTC,CASSSGQGVGEQYF
TRBD1,TRBJ1-1,TRBV10-3,few,TGTGCCATCAGTGGCAGGGGGCCCCACACTGAAGCTTTCTTT,CAISGRGPHTEAFF
TRBD1,TRBJ1-2,TRBV11-2,NA,TGTGCCAGCAGCTTAGGTGGGTCCAGGGGGCCTGCTAACTATGGCTACACCTTC,CASSLGGSRGPANYGYTF
TRBD2,TRBJ2-5,TRBV5-1,NA,TGCGCCAGCAGCTTGAATCGGGGGGTCCAAGAGACCCAGTACTTC,CASSLNRGVQETQYF
TRBD2,TRBJ2-7,TRBV27,NA,TGTGCCAGCAGTTTATCGCTAGCGGGTACCTCCGAGCAGTACTTC,CASSLSLAGTSEQYF
NA,TRBJ2-7,TRBV10-3,NA,TGTGCCATCAGGCCCCAGGGTCCCCCCCTAACCCTCGAGCAGTACTTC,CAIRPQGPPLTLEQYF
NA,TRBJ2-6,TRBV28,once,TGTGCCAGCAGTTACCGTACGTCTGGGGCCAACGTCCTGACTTTC,CASSYRTSGANVLTF
TRBD2,TRBJ2-5,TRBV3-1,NA,TGTGCCAGCAGCCAAGGTGGGGGACTAGCGGGAGCTTTGAGAGAGACCCAGTACTTC,CASSQGGGLAGALRETQYF
TRBD2,TRBJ2-3,TRBV10-2,few,TGCGCCAGCTCCCAACTCCGGCTAGCGGGAGCCTTAGATACGCAGTATTTT,CASSQLRLAGALDTQYF
TRBD2,TRBJ2-1,TRBV27,few,TGTGCCAGCAGTCCCAGAGGGACTAGCGGGAGTAGGAATGAGCAGTTCTTC,CASSPRGTSGSRNEQFF
NA,TRBJ2-1,TRBV28,NA,TGTGCCAGCAGTTTGCCGACTAACCCCGTTGTGCGGCGTAGCTCCTACAATGAGCAGTTCTTC,CASSLPTNPVVRRSSYNEQFF
TRBD2,TRBJ2-2,TRBV5-1,few,TGCGCCAGCAGCTTGCAGCCTAGCGGCGGGGAGCTGTTTTTT,CASSLQPSGGELFF
TRBD2,TRBJ2-1,TRBV10-3,NA,TGTGCCATCAGTAAGCGGGAGGGATCGTACAATGAGCAGTTCTTC,CAISKREGSYNEQFF
NA,TRBJ1-1,TRBV27,NA,TGTGCCAGCGGGACAAAAAGGAACACTGAAGCTTTCTTT,CASGTKRNTEAFF
TRBD1,TRBJ1-3,TRBV7-9,few,TGTGCCAGCAGCTCGACAGGGGGCGGAGGAAACACCATATATTTT,CASSSTGGGGNTIYF
TRBD1,TRBJ2-1,TRBV5-1,NA,TGCGCCAGCAGCAAAGGGGACAGGGGACCCTACAATGAGCAGTTCTTC,CASSKGDRGPYNEQFF
TRBD2,TRBJ2-1,TRBV10-3,NA,TGTGCCATCAGTGTTAGCGGGACCTACAATGAGCAGTTCTTC,CAISVSGTYNEQFF
TRBD1,TRBJ2-3,TRBV7-8,few,TGTGCCAGCAGCTTCGGGACAGCGAGAACAGATACGCAGTATTTT,CASSFGTARTDTQYF
NA,TRBJ1-1,TRBV4-1,NA,TGCGCCAGCAGCCAGGGGGGCGGAATGAACACTGAAGCTTTCTTT,CASSQGGGMNTEAFF
TRBD2,TRBJ2-3,TRBV20-1,few,TGCAGTGCCGAAGGAGAGGCTAGCGGGAACACAGATACGCAGTATTTT,CSAEGEASGNTDTQYF
NA,TRBJ1-2,TRBV7-2,NA,TGTGCCAGCAGCTTAGCAACCGGGGGAGCTAACTATGGCTACACCTTC,CASSLATGGANYGYTF
TRBD2,TRBJ2-1,TRBV4-2,NA,TGTGCCAGCAGCCCCCTAACTAGCGCCTACAATGAGCAGTTCTTC,CASSPLTSAYNEQFF
NA,TRBJ2-7,TRBV5-1,few,TGCGCCAGCAGCTTGGACAGGGTCCCTCACGAGCAGTACTTC,CASSLDRVPHEQYF
TRBD1,TRBJ1-6,TRBV19,NA,TGTGCCAGTACCCGGACAGGGGGACTCGATTCACCCCTCCACTTT,CASTRTGGLDSPLHF
TRBD1,TRBJ2-1,TRBV7-9,NA,TGTGCCAGCAGCTTAGCTTCGGGACAGGGAGGCCACGAGCAGTTCTTC,CASSLASGQGGHEQFF